One and the same sample provided the 24 T cell receptor beta chains below, sequenced in a study of cytomegalovirus exposure and HLA in healthy donors. Primers: 60 Vbeta forward and 13 Jbeta reverse. The table came from immunoSEQ multiplex PCR; TCRdb's copy has only in-frame clones and leaves some out. The sample records about 180,000 clones, roughly three quarters being singletons. The material sequenced was PBMCs. These receptor sequences come from a woman in her 50s in good health and CMV-seropositive.

The rearrangement uses TRBV2 and TRBJ1-2; 9 bases are shared with TRBD1. Germline trimming cut 2 bases from V and 4 bases from J; bases unmatched to any gene: 5. This CDR3 region has 15 residues. The germline V gene encodes CDR1 SNHLY and CDR2 FYNNEI. CDR3 bases: TGTGCCAGCAGTGAACGGGGACAGGGTATCTATGGCTACACCTTC. This codes for CASSERGQGIYGYTF.

In this sample, this clone turned up once. In nucleotides, the CDR3 is TGCGCCAGCCAAGCGGGCCCACCTCTTTATGGCTACACCTTC. It is translated as CASQAGPPLYGYTF. The V gene is TRBV5-1, the J gene TRBJ1-2; D unresolved. Trimming removed 7 bases from V and 5 bases from J, with 18 bases in between. CDR3 size: 14 residues. The germline gives CDR1 SGHRS, CDR2 YFSETQ.

The chain employs TRBV10-3 and TRBJ2-1, with 8 bases aligning to TRBD2. V was pared by 4 bases and J by 4 bases, with 15 bases of the junction left unmatched. Germline values: CDR1 ENHRY, CDR2 SYGVKD. The CDR3 length is 18 residues. The CDR3 DNA sequence: TGTGCCATCAGTGGGGGACTAGACGGTCCCACGCGATACAATGAGCAGTTCTTC. Translating gives CAISGGLDGPTRYNEQFF.

CDR3 in amino acids: CASSRERHYEQYF. DNA for the CDR3: TGTGCCAGCAGCCGCGAGAGACATTACGAGCAGTACTTC. The gene calls are TRBV6-1 and TRBJ2-7; D ambiguous. The CDR3 contains 13 residues. Between the trimmed V and J ends, which lost 6 bases and 4 bases, there was a span of 13 bases. Germline V lookup: CDR1 MNHNS, CDR2 SASEGT.

There are a few counts of this clone. This chain links TRBV9 with TRBJ2-5; 7 positions agree with TRBD2. V shed 3 bases and J 2 bases; nucleotides not matched to a gene: 4. Germline lookup yields CDR1 SGDLS and CDR2 YYNGEE. The CDR3 is 14 residues long. The CDR3, as DNA: TGTGCCAGCAGCGGAAGCGGGGTACAAGAGACCCAGTACTTC. Translating it yields CASSGSGVQETQYF.

This chain connects TRBV9 to TRBJ2-3; 8 bases align to TRBD1. The CDR3 contains 15 residues. The germline gives CDR1 SGDLS, CDR2 YYNGEE. V gave up 3 bases and J gave up 2 bases; unmatched junction bases: 5. CDR3 amino acids: CASSADRAYTDTQYF. The DNA for the CDR3 is TGTGCCAGCAGCGCGGACAGGGCCTACACAGATACGCAGTATTTT.

The V and J genes are TRBV5-6 and TRBJ2-5, with D uncertain. Germline assignment: CDR1 SGHDT and CDR2 YYEEEE. V lost 3 bases and J lost 6, with 6 bases in between. This CDR3 spans 11 amino acids. The CDR3 DNA follows: TGTGCCAGCAGCTCCAAAAAGACCCAGTACTTC. It yields the protein CASSSKKTQYF.

The chain uses TRBV19 and TRBJ1-1, with a tentative D call TRBD1 (5 bases). The ends were cut back, 6 bases at V and 4 bases at J, with 21 bases in the middle. The germline V gene has CDR1 LNHDA and CDR2 SQIVND (reference sequence). The CDR3 contains 16 residues. The CDR3 region has the DNA TGTGCCAGTAGACCCCGTGGGACGGGCGGGGGCACTGAAGCTTTCTTT. Translating gives CASRPRGTGGGTEAFF.

The chain joins TRBV20-1 to TRBJ1-2, with 7 bases identical to TRBD1. Germline V gives CDR1 DFQATT, CDR2 SNEGSKA (reference sequence). Unmatched junction bases numbered 2, after V lost 8 bases and J lost 2 bases. The CDR3 has 11 residues. The CDR3: CSLDRNYGYTF. The CDR3 nucleotides read TGCAGTCTGGACAGGAACTATGGCTACACCTTC.

V usage is TRBV2 and J usage is TRBJ1-2; 11 nucleotides agree with TRBD1. The trim removed 6 bases at V and 4 bases at J, leaving 7 bases unmatched. The V gene's germline CDR1 is SNHLY and CDR2 FYNNEI. The CDR3 covers 15 residues. CDR3 in amino acids: CASSPGQGASYGYTF. CDR3 sequence (DNA): TGTGCCAGCAGCCCCGGACAGGGGGCAAGCTATGGCTACACCTTC.

The chain uses TRBV7-6 and TRBJ1-6; D is possibly TRBD1 (6 bases). The CDR3 consists of 16 residues. V lost 5 bases and J lost 7, with 18 bases in between. Germline lookup yields CDR1 SGHVS and CDR2 FNYEAQ. CDR3 residues: CASSHSRGGQNSPLHF. In DNA form, the CDR3 reads TGTGCCAGCAGCCATTCGAGGGGGGGCCAGAATTCACCCCTCCACTTT.

The chain carries TRBV5-3 and TRBJ2-1, with D possibly being TRBD2 (6 bases). TRBV5-3 is annotated as an ORF whose role is uncertain. Deletions cut 0 bases from V and 0 bases from J, with 16 bases between. The CDR3 extends over 18 amino acids. The CDR3, as DNA: TGTGCCAGAAGCTTGGACCCGCATAGCGGATGCTCCTACAATGAGCAGTTCTTC. Encoded protein: CARSLDPHSGCSYNEQFF.

This chain links TRBV11-1 with TRBJ2-2, with 7 bases matching TRBD1. After removal of 4 bases from V and 3 bases from J, the junction contained 11 bases not matched to a gene. CDR1 is SGHAT, CDR2 FQDESV, per germline (reference sequence). This CDR3 region has 17 residues. Here the CDR3 DNA reads TGTGCCAGCAGCTCACAGGGGCCCCCGGTGGACACCGGGGAGCTGTTTTTT. Its protein is CASSSQGPPVDTGELFF.

The chain links TRBV15 to TRBJ1-5, with unresolved D. The germline gives CDR1 LNHNV, CDR2 YYDKDF (reference sequence). The ends were cut back, 5 bases at V and 5 bases at J, with 13 bases in the middle. The length of the CDR3 is 14 residues. The CDR3 DNA reads as TGTGCCACCAGCGGCTCGAGGGTAGATCAGCCCCAGCATTTT. This encodes CATSGSRVDQPQHF.

The V call is TRBV6-5, the J call TRBJ2-3, with a tentative D call TRBD1 (5 bases). Germline V gives CDR1 MNHEY, CDR2 SVGAGI. The V gene lost 4 bases and the J gene lost 0 bases, with 11 bases spanning the gap. The CDR3 runs to 15 residues. The CDR3 loop reads CASSLGQPSTDTQYF. As DNA, the CDR3 is TGTGCCAGCAGTTTAGGACAACCCAGCACAGATACGCAGTATTTT.

The J gene is TRBJ1-1, the V gene TRBV7-8; 8 bases line up with TRBD1. Germline V gives CDR1 SGHVS, CDR2 FQNEAQ. After removal of 6 bases from V and 0 bases from J, the junction contained 18 bases not matched to a gene. There are 19 residues in the CDR3. The CDR3 is CASRPFGQGQGGMNTEAFF. In nucleotides, the CDR3 is TGTGCCAGCAGACCGTTCGGACAGGGACAAGGGGGGATGAACACTGAAGCTTTCTTT.

The chain has TRBV29-1 and TRBJ2-3; 7 bases match TRBD1. Germline V lookup: CDR1 SQVTM, CDR2 ANQGSEA. The CDR3 spans 13 residues. Losses at the gene ends were 6 bases for V and 1 base for J; bases not matched to a gene: 4. The CDR3 loop is CSVRQGGTDTQYF. The DNA of the CDR3 is TGCAGCGTGAGACAGGGAGGCACAGATACGCAGTATTTT.

The rearrangement links TRBV7-8 to TRBJ1-1; D is unclear. In germline, CDR1 is SGHVS, CDR2 FQNEAQ. Trimming left V 3 bases short and J 5 bases short, with 10 bases between. The CDR3 extends over 13 amino acids. The CDR3 DNA follows: TGTGCCAGCAGCTTTGGGGAGGGAACTGAAGCTTTCTTT. Residues: CASSFGEGTEAFF.

The table lists this clone with a few counts. The V and J genes are TRBV7-3 and TRBJ2-3, with TRBD1 identical over 10 bases. The CDR3 runs 16 residues. The V gene end was trimmed by 2 bases and the J gene end by 3 bases; junction bases not matched to a gene: 5. The germline CDR1 and CDR2 sequences are SGHTA and FQGTGA. In DNA, the CDR3 is TGTGCCAGCAGCTTATACTGGACAGGGGGTACAGATACGCAGTATTTT. The encoded protein is CASSLYWTGGTDTQYF.

The V gene is TRBV30, the J gene TRBJ2-1, with D hard to call. Trimming removed 1 base from V and 4 bases from J, with 8 bases in between. Germline V gene sequence: CDR1 GTSNPN, CDR2 SVGIG (reference sequence). The CDR3 has 13 residues. CDR3 coding DNA: TGTGCCTGGAGTGGTGAGCTTTACAATGAGCAGTTCTTC. It is translated as CAWSGELYNEQFF.

This clone was detected a few times. The junction does not match germline at one end; this may be a read error. V is TRBV7-7 and J is TRBJ2-7; D is possibly TRBD2 (5 bases). CDR1 is SSHAT, CDR2 FNYEAQ, per germline (reference sequence). The CDR3 totals 13 residues. CDR3 amino acids: CASSLVRGHEQYF. The CDR3 region has the DNA TGTGCTAGCAGCTTAGTTCGCGGGCATGAGCAGTACTTC.

The V gene is TRBV6-5, the J gene TRBJ2-7, with D possibly TRBD1 on 6 matching bases. The CDR3 length is 13 residues. Germline-derived CDR1 and CDR2 are MNHEY and SVGAGI. Trimming removed 10 bases at V and 2 bases at J, with 15 bases between. CDR3 nucleotide sequence: TGTGCCACCTTGCAGGGGAAACCCTACGAGCAGTACTTC. It specifies CATLQGKPYEQYF.

Here the CDR3 DNA reads TGTGCCATCAGTGGCGAACTCCCTATGAACACTGAAGCTTTCTTT. Its translation is CAISGELPMNTEAFF. V usage is TRBV10-3 and J usage is TRBJ1-1, with D hard to call. CDR1 ENHRY and CDR2 SYGVKD come from the germline V gene. The CDR3 contains 15 residues. Trimming took off 4 bases at V and 0 bases at J, with 12 bases between the two ends.

The sample holds many counts of this clone. The chain links TRBV12-5 to TRBJ1-2, with D unclear. Germline values: CDR1 LGHNT, CDR2 FRNRAP. The CDR3 is made up of 12 amino acids. Trimming pared 4 bases from V and 1 base from J, leaving 4 bases between. The CDR3 reads CASGYSNYGYTF. CDR3 sequence (DNA): TGTGCTAGTGGTTACAGTAACTATGGCTACACCTTC.